The rows below give T cell receptor beta chains drawn from one sample of a study of blood T cell repertoires in COVID-19. The method was immunoSEQ multiplex PCR; TCRdb's version includes in-frame clones alone and lacks a portion of them. The table includes roughly 380,000 clones, more than 70% detected once. The sample taken for sequencing was PBMCs or T cells enriched from blood (not recorded which). These receptors were obtained from a woman under 40 who had been exposed to COVID-19. The CDR3 runs from the conserved cysteine through the conserved F or W. D genes are given only for firm matches. Rows may omit the clone size; those that give it use once, few, many or a size class.

J gene: TRBJ2-7
V gene: TRBV3-1/TRBV3-2
D gene: TRBD2
clone size: .
CDR3 DNA: TGTGCCAGCAGCCCGCGGACTAGCGTAAACTACGAGCAGTACTTC
CDR3 protein: CASSPRTSVNYEQYF

J gene: TRBJ1-6
V gene: TRBV7-3
D gene: .
clone size: .
CDR3 DNA: TGTGCCAGCAGCTTCCAGGGTTATAATTCACCCCTCCACTTT
CDR3 protein: CASSFQGYNSPLHF

J gene: TRBJ1-5
V gene: TRBV15
D gene: TRBD1
clone size: .
CDR3 DNA: TGTGCCACCAGCAGAGATCCTGGACAGGGGGCCGGGGCCCAGCATTTT
CDR3 protein: CATSRDPGQGAGAQHF

J gene: TRBJ1-6
V gene: TRBV6-4
D gene: .
clone size: once
CDR3 DNA: TGTGCCAGCAGTGACGAAGGGGTGCCCCATTCACCCCTCCACTTT
CDR3 protein: CASSDEGVPHSPLHF

J gene: TRBJ2-1
V gene: TRBV19
D gene: .
clone size: .
CDR3 DNA: TGTGCCAGTAGACCCGACAGGAGCTCCTACAATGAGCAGTTCTTC
CDR3 protein: CASRPDRSSYNEQFF

J gene: TRBJ1-5
V gene: TRBV11-2
D gene: .
clone size: .
CDR3 DNA: TGTGCCAGCAGCTTAGGACACGAATCTAATCAGCCCCAGCATTTT
CDR3 protein: CASSLGHESNQPQHF

J gene: TRBJ2-7
V gene: TRBV28
D gene: .
clone size: .
CDR3 DNA: TGTGCCAGCAGTTCCCCACAGGGCCTAGACCTTTACGAGCAGTACTTC
CDR3 protein: CASSSPQGLDLYEQYF

J gene: TRBJ2-7
V gene: TRBV12-3/TRBV12-4
D gene: TRBD2
clone size: .
CDR3 DNA: TGTGCCAGTAGCGGGAGTGGTTCCCACGAGCAGTACTTC
CDR3 protein: CASSGSGSHEQYF

J gene: TRBJ2-1
V gene: TRBV5-1
D gene: TRBD2
clone size: .
CDR3 DNA: TGCGCCAGCAGCCCCGGACTAGCGGGAGGGGCCGGGGATGATGAGCAGTTCTTC
CDR3 protein: CASSPGLAGGAGDDEQFF

J gene: TRBJ2-5
V gene: TRBV18
D gene: .
clone size: few
CDR3 DNA: TGTGCCAGCTCACCACCGTCGGGGGAAGAGACCCAGTACTTC
CDR3 protein: CASSPPSGEETQYF

J gene: TRBJ1-5
V gene: TRBV5-6
D gene: .
clone size: few
CDR3 DNA: TGTGCCAGCAGCTTGGGGTCAGTCAATCAGCCCCAGCATTTT
CDR3 protein: CASSLGSVNQPQHF

J gene: TRBJ2-7
V gene: TRBV4-1
D gene: TRBD2
clone size: .
CDR3 DNA: TGCGCCAGCAGCGCAAGGGAGCGGGACGCCTACGAGCAGTACTTC
CDR3 protein: CASSARERDAYEQYF

J gene: TRBJ2-2
V gene: TRBV28
D gene: TRBD2
clone size: .
CDR3 DNA: TGTGCCAGCACCTCCCTTGGGGAGGGGAACACCGGGGAGCTGTTTTTT
CDR3 protein: CASTSLGEGNTGELFF

J gene: TRBJ2-1
V gene: TRBV28
D gene: TRBD2
clone size: .
CDR3 DNA: TGTGCCAGCGCCCTACTAGCGGGAGGCTCCTACAATGAGCAGTTCTTC
CDR3 protein: CASALLAGGSYNEQFF

J gene: TRBJ1-1
V gene: TRBV7-2
D gene: .
clone size: .
CDR3 DNA: TGTGCCAGCAGCTTAGGAACAGGGTTGAACACTGAAGCTTTCTTT
CDR3 protein: CASSLGTGLNTEAFF

J gene: TRBJ1-2
V gene: TRBV6-1
D gene: TRBD1
clone size: .
CDR3 DNA: TGTGCCAGCAGTGAACCGGACAGGGGAGTAGGCTACACCTTC
CDR3 protein: CASSEPDRGVGYTF

J gene: TRBJ2-5
V gene: TRBV29-1
D gene: TRBD1
clone size: .
CDR3 DNA: TGCACCTTCCGACAGGGAGAGACCCAGTACTTC
CDR3 protein: CTFRQGETQYF

J gene: TRBJ1-1
V gene: TRBV27
D gene: .
clone size: .
CDR3 DNA: TGTGCCAGCAGCCAACATTCGGGAGGAAACACTGAAGCTTTCTTT
CDR3 protein: CASSQHSGGNTEAFF

J gene: TRBJ2-1
V gene: TRBV28
D gene: .
clone size: .
CDR3 DNA: TGTGCCAGCAGCACGGTTCGGGATGAGCAGTTCTTC
CDR3 protein: CASSTVRDEQFF

J gene: TRBJ2-1
V gene: TRBV4-2
D gene: TRBD1
clone size: .
CDR3 DNA: TGTGCCAGCAGCCAAGGCGCCGGGGACAGGCAGTTCTTC
CDR3 protein: CASSQGAGDRQFF

J gene: TRBJ2-7
V gene: TRBV21-1
D gene: .
clone size: .
CDR3 DNA: TGTGCCAGCAGCAAGAGAAAGACGGACAGGGGCCCCTACGAGCAGTACTTC
CDR3 protein: CASSKRKTDRGPYEQYF

J gene: TRBJ2-7
V gene: TRBV28
D gene: TRBD2
clone size: .
CDR3 DNA: TGTGCCAGCAGCGGGACTAGCGGGACTGTATGGCTCCTCTACGAGCAGTACTTC
CDR3 protein: CASSGTSGTVWLLYEQYF

J gene: TRBJ2-2
V gene: TRBV27
D gene: .
clone size: .
CDR3 DNA: TGTGCCAGCAGGAAATTGTTGCGGGAAGTAGACACCGGGGAGCTGTTTTTT
CDR3 protein: CASRKLLREVDTGELFF

J gene: TRBJ2-3
V gene: TRBV9
D gene: TRBD2
clone size: .
CDR3 DNA: TGTGCCAGCAGCCCTTCTGGACTAGCGGGGCCAACAGATACGCAGTATTTT
CDR3 protein: CASSPSGLAGPTDTQYF

J gene: TRBJ2-5
V gene: TRBV4-1
D gene: TRBD1
clone size: once
CDR3 DNA: TGCGCCAGCAGCCAAGCTGACAGGGAGGAGACCCAGTACTTC
CDR3 protein: CASSQADREETQYF

J gene: TRBJ1-5
V gene: TRBV28
D gene: .
clone size: few
CDR3 DNA: TGTGCCAGCAGTTTAAGCGGCAATCAGCCCCAGCATTTT
CDR3 protein: CASSLSGNQPQHF

J gene: TRBJ2-5
V gene: TRBV5-1
D gene: TRBD1
clone size: .
CDR3 DNA: TGCGCCAGCAGCTTAGAGACAGGGCTGAAAGAGACCCAGTACTTC
CDR3 protein: CASSLETGLKETQYF

J gene: TRBJ2-5
V gene: TRBV19
D gene: .
clone size: .
CDR3 DNA: TGTGCCAGTAGTGGGCCGGGGAGAGAGACCCAGTACTTC
CDR3 protein: CASSGPGRETQYF

J gene: TRBJ2-5
V gene: TRBV19
D gene: .
clone size: .
CDR3 DNA: TGTGCCAGTAGTATCCCATCGAAGGGGAATTCAGAGACCCAGTACTTC
CDR3 protein: CASSIPSKGNSETQYF

J gene: TRBJ1-5
V gene: TRBV28
D gene: .
clone size: .
CDR3 DNA: TGTGCCAGCAGTTTATGGCAGGATAGCAATCAGCCCCAGCATTTT
CDR3 protein: CASSLWQDSNQPQHF

J gene: TRBJ1-5
V gene: TRBV2
D gene: .
clone size: .
CDR3 DNA: TGTGCCAGCAGTGAATCCTGGCAGGGCCAGCATTTT
CDR3 protein: CASSESWQGQHF

J gene: TRBJ2-7
V gene: TRBV24-1
D gene: TRBD1
clone size: .
CDR3 DNA: TGTGCCACCAGTGAAGGACAGGGCTTAGCCTACGAGCAGTACTTC
CDR3 protein: CATSEGQGLAYEQYF

J gene: TRBJ1-5
V gene: TRBV10-3
D gene: TRBD1
clone size: .
CDR3 DNA: TGTGCCATCTCCGGGACAGGGTACAATCAGCCCCAGCATTTT
CDR3 protein: CAISGTGYNQPQHF

J gene: TRBJ1-2
V gene: TRBV2
D gene: TRBD1
clone size: .
CDR3 DNA: TGTGCCAGCAGTGAAAGGGGGCAGGCAGGCTACACCTTC
CDR3 protein: CASSERGQAGYTF

J gene: TRBJ1-5
V gene: TRBV7-9
D gene: TRBD1
clone size: .
CDR3 DNA: TGTGCCAGCAGCTTAGCCTTAAGACAGGGAGTCGGCAATCAGCCCCAGCATTTT
CDR3 protein: CASSLALRQGVGNQPQHF